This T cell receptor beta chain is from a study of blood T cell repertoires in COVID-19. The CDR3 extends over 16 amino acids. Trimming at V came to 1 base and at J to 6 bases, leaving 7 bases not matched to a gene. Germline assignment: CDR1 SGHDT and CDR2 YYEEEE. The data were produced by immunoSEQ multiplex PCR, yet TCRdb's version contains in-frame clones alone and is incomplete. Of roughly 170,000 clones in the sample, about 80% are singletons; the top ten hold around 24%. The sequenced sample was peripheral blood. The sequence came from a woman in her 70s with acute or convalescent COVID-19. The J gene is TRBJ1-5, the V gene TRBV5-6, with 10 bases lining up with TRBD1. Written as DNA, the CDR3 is TGTGCCAGCAGCTTGCGCCGACAGGGGGCCGGTCAGCCCCAGCATTTT. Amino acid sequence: CASSLRRQGAGQPQHF.